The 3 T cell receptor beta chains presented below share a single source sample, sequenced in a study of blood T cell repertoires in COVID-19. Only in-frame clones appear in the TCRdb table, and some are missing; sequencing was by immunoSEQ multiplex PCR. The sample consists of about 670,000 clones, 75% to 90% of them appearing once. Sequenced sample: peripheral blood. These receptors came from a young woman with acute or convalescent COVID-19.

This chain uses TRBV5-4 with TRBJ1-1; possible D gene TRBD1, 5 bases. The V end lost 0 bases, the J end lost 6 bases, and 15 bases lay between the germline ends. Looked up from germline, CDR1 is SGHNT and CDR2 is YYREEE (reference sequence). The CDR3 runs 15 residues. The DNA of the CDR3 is TGTGCCAGCAGCTTGGGGGCCAGGGATAGGTCTGAAGCTTTCTTT. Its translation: CASSLGARDRSEAFF.

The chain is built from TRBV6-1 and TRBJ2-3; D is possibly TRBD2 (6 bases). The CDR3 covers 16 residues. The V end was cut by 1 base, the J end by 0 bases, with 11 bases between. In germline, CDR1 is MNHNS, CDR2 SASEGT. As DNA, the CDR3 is TGTGCCAGCAGTGAAGTGGTTGGAGGGAGCACAGATACGCAGTATTTT. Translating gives CASSEVVGGSTDTQYF.

CDR3 nucleotides: TGTGCCAGCAGTGAAGAACGCGGCAGATATGGCTACACCTTC. This gives the protein CASSEERGRYGYTF. The V gene is TRBV6-1, the J gene TRBJ1-2; D gene ambiguous. V lost 1 base, J lost 5 bases, and 11 bases lay in between. The CDR3 extends over 14 amino acids. Germline V gene sequence: CDR1 MNHNS, CDR2 SASEGT.